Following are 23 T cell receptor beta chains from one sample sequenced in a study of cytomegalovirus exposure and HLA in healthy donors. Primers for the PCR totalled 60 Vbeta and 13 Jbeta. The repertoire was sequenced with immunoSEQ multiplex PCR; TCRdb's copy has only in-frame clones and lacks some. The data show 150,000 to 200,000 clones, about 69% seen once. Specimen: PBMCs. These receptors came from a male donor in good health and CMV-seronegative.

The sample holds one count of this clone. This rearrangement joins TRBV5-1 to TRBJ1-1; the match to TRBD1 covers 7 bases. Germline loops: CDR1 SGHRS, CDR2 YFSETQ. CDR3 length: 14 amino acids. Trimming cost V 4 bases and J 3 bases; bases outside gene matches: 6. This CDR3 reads CASSVGQMYTEAFF. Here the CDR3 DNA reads TGCGCCAGCAGCGTGGGACAGATGTACACTGAAGCTTTCTTT.

This chain's CDR3 is CASSPSSYNSPLHF. In nucleotides, the CDR3 is TGTGCCAGCAGTCCCAGCTCCTATAATTCACCCCTCCACTTT. The chain joins TRBV6-5 to TRBJ1-6; no definite D call. Germline V gene lookup returns CDR1 MNHEY and CDR2 SVGAGI. CDR3 size: 14 residues. Between the trimmed V and J ends, which lost 5 bases and 0 bases, there was a span of 5 bases.

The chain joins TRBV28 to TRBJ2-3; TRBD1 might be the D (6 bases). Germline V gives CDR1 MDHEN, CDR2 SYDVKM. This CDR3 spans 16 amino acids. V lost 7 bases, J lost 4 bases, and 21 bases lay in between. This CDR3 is CASTSTETPGADTQYF. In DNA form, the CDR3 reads TGTGCCAGCACCTCAACGGAGACTCCAGGGGCAGATACGCAGTATTTT.

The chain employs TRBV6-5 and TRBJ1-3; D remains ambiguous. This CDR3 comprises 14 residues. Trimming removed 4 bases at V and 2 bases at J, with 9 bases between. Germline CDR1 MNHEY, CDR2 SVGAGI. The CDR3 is CASSSNQAGNTIYF. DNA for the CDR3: TGTGCCAGCAGTTCCAACCAGGCTGGAAACACCATATATTTT.

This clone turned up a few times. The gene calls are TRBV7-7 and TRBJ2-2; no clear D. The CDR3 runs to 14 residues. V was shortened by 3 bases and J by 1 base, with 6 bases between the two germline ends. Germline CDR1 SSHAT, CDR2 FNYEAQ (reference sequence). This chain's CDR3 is CASSLVRNTGELFF. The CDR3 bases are TGTGCCAGCAGCTTGGTGCGGAACACCGGGGAGCTGTTTTTT. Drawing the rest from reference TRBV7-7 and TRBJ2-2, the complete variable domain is GAGVSQSPRYKVTKRGQDVTLRCDPISSHATLYWYQQALGQGPEFLTYFNYEAQPDKSGLPSDRFSAERPEGSISTLTIQRTEQRDSAMYRCASSLVRNTGELFFGEGSRLTVL.

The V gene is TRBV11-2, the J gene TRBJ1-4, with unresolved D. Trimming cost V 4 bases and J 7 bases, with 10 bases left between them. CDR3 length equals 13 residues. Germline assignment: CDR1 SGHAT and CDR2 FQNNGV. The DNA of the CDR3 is TGTGCCAGCAGCTCCGTCCAGTCTGAAAAACTGTTTTTT. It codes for CASSSVQSEKLFF.

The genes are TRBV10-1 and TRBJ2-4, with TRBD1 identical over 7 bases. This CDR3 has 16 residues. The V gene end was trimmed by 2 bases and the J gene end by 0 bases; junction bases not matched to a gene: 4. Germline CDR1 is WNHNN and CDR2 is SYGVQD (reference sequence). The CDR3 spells CASSEGDSVAKNIQYF. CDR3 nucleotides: TGCGCCAGCAGTGAGGGGGACAGTGTAGCCAAAAACATTCAGTACTTC.

The CDR3 nucleotides read TGTGCCAGCAGTGCACGGGAGGGGTCCTATGGCTACACCTTC. Protein: CASSAREGSYGYTF. The chain uses TRBV6-1 and TRBJ1-2, with TRBD1 as a possible D gene (5 bases). The CDR3 contains 14 residues. Germline V gene lookup returns CDR1 MNHNS and CDR2 SASEGT. V was clipped by 4 bases and J by 4 bases, with 13 bases between them.

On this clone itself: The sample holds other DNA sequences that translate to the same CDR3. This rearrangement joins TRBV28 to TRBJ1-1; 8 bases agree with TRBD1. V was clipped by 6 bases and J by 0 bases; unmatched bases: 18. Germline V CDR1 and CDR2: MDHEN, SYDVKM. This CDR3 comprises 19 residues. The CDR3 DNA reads TGTGCCAGCAGGCAGGGGGCGGGCCTTATACACTACATGAACACTGAAGCTTTCTTT. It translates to CASRQGAGLIHYMNTEAFF. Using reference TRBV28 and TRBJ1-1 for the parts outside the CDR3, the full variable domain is DVKVTQSSRYLVKRTGEKVFLECVQDMDHENMFWYRQDPGLGLRLIYFSYDVKMKEKGDIPEGYSVSREKKERFSLILESASTNQTSMYLCASRQGAGLIHYMNTEAFFGQGTRLTVV.

The CDR3 reads CASSSRQGISYNEQFF. CDR3 DNA sequence: TGTGCCAGCAGCTCGAGACAGGGGATCTCCTACAATGAGCAGTTCTTC. The rearrangement links TRBV11-3 to TRBJ2-1, with TRBD1 identical over 8 bases. Germline-derived CDR1 and CDR2 are SGHNT and YENEEA. J was trimmed by 0 bases and V by 4 bases; bases with no gene match: 5. The CDR3 has 16 residues.

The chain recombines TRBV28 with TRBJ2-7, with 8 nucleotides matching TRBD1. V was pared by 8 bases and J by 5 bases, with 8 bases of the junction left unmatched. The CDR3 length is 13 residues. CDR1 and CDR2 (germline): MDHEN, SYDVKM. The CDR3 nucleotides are TGTGCCAGCCATGGGACAGGCAAAGACGAGCAGTACTTC. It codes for CASHGTGKDEQYF.

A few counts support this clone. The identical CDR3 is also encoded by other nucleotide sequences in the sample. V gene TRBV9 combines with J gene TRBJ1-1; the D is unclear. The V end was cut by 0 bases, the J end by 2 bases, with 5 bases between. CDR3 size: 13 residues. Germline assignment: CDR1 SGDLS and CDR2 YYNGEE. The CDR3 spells CASSVDRNTEAFF. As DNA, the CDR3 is TGTGCCAGCAGCGTAGACAGAAACACTGAAGCTTTCTTT. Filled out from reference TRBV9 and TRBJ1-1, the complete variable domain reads DSGVTQTPKHLITATGQRVTLRCSPRSGDLSVYWYQQSLDQGLQFLIQYYNGEERAKGNILERFSAQQFPDLHSELNLSSLELGDSALYFCASSVDRNTEAFFGQGTRLTVV.

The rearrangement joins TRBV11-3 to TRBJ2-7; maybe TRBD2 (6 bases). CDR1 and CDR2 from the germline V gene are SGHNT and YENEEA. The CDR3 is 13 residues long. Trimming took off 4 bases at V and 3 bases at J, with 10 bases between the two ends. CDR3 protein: CASSSEGGYEQYF. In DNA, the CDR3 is TGTGCCAGCAGCTCGGAGGGCGGCTACGAGCAGTACTTC. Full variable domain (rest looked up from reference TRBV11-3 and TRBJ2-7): EAGVVQSPRYKIIEKKQPVAFWCNPISGHNTLYWYLQNLGQGPELLIRYENEEAVDDSQLPKDRFSAERLKGVDSTLKIQPAELGDSAVYLCASSSEGGYEQYFGPGTRLTVT.

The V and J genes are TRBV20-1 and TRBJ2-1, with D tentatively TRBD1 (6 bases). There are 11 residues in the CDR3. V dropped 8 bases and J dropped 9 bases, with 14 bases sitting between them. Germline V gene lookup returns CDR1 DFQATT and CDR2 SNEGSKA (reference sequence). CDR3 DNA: TGCAGTCCTACGACAGGACCTGAGCAGTTCTTC. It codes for CSPTTGPEQFF.

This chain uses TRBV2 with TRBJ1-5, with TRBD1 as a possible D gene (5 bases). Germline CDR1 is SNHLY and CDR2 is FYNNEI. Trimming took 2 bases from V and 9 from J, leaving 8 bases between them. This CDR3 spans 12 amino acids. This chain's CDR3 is CASSEYGAPQHF. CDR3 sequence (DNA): TGTGCCAGCAGTGAATATGGGGCGCCCCAGCATTTT.

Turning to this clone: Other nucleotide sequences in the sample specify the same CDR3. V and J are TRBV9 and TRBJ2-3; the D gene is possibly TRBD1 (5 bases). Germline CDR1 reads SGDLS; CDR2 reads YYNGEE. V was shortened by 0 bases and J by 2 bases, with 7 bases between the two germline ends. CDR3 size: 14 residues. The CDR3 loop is CASSVARVTDTQYF. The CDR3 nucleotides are TGTGCCAGCAGCGTAGCCAGGGTCACAGATACGCAGTATTTT. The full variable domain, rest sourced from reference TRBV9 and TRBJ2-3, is DSGVTQTPKHLITATGQRVTLRCSPRSGDLSVYWYQQSLDQGLQFLIQYYNGEERAKGNILERFSAQQFPDLHSELNLSSLELGDSALYFCASSVARVTDTQYFGPGTRLTVL.

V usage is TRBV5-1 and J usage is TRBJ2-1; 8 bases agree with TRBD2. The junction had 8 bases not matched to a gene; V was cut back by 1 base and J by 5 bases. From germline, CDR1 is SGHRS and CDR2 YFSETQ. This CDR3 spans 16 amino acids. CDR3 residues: CASSLPGAGGDNEQFF. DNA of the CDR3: TGCGCCAGCAGCTTGCCGGGAGCCGGGGGGGACAATGAGCAGTTCTTC.

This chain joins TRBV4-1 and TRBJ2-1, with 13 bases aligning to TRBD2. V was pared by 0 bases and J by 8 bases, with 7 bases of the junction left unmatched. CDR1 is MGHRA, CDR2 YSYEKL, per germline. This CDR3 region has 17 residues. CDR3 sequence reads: CASSQDGTSGAGDEQFF. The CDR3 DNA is TGCGCCAGCAGCCAAGATGGGACTAGCGGGGCTGGGGATGAGCAGTTCTTC.

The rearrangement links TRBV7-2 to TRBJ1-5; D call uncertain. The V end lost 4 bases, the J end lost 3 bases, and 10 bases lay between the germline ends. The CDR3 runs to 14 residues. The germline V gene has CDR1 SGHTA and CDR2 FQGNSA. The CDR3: CASSSPGTNQPQHF. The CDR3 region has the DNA TGTGCCAGCAGCTCACCAGGAACCAATCAGCCCCAGCATTTT.

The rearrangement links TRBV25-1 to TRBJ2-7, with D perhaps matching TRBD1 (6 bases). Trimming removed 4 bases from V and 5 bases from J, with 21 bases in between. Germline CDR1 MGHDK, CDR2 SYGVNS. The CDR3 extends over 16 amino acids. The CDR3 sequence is CASSAFGPPGAHEQYF. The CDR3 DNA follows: TGTGCCAGCAGTGCATTCGGGCCTCCAGGGGCCCACGAGCAGTACTTC.

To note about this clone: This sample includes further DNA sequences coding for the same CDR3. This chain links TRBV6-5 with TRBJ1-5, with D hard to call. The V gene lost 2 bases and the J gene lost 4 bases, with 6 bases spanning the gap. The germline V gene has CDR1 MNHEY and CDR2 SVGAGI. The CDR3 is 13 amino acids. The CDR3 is CASSYGRNQPQHF. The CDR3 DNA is TGTGCCAGCAGTTACGGGAGAAATCAGCCCCAGCATTTT.

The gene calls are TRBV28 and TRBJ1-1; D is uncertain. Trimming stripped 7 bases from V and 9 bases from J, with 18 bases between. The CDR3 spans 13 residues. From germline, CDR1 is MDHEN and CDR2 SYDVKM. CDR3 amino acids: CASIFGTPTQAFF. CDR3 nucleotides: TGTGCCAGCATTTTCGGAACACCGACACAAGCTTTCTTT.

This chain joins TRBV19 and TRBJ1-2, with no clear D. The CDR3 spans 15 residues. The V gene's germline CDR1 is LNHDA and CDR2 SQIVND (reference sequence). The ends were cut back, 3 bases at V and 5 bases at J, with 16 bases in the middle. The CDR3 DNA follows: TGTGCCAGTAGTATGGTGGCCGGGGAGGGTTATGGCTACACCTTC. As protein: CASSMVAGEGYGYTF.